Sequencing of this TCR beta chain was carried out in a study of response to subunit inactivated influenza vaccine. General observations from the study: The authors offered the suggestion that each seasonal influenza vaccination recruits few new T cells.

V was clipped by 6 bases and J by 0 bases; unmatched bases: 8. The CDR3 consists of 15 residues. Germline assignment: CDR1 DFQATT and CDR2 SNEGSKA (reference sequence). Via MiXCR, TCRdb re-called the RT-PCR reads, giving one row per CDR3 protein. The sample yields 400,000 to 550,000 distinct CDR3 sequences, 25% seen once. Comments on this clonotype: The antigen is not known.

The sequencing here drew on CD4+ T cells sorted from PBMCs, taken 4 to 6 days after vaccination. The sequence came from a man aged 50-60 years who received an inactivated influenza vaccine. The gene calls are TRBV20-1 and TRBJ2-3; 8 bases map to TRBD2. This CDR3 is CSAPLAGTSTDTQYF. In nucleotides, the CDR3 is TGCAGTGCCCCATTAGCGGGAACTAGCACAGATACGCAGTATTTT.